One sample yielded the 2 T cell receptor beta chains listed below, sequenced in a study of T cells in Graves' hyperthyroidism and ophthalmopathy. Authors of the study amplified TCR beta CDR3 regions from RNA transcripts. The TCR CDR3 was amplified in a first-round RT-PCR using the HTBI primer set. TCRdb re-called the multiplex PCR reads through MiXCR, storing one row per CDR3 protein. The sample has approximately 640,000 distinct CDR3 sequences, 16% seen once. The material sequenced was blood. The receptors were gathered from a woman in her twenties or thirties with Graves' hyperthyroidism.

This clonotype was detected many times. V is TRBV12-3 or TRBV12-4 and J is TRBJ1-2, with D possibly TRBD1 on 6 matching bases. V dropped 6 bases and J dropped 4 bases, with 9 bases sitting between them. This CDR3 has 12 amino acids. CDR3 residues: CASSRTAYGYTF. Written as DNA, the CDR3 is TGTGCCAGCAGCCGGACAGCCTATGGCTACACCTTC.

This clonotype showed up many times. The CDR3 sequence: CASRTVRAGAYEQYF. For the CDR3, the DNA is TGTGCCAGCAGAACCGTGAGGGCAGGGGCCTACGAGCAGTACTTC. V is TRBV28 and J is TRBJ2-7; D might be TRBD1 (6 bases). CDR3 length: 15 residues. Between the trimmed V and J ends, which lost 6 bases and 2 bases, there was a span of 17 bases. CDR1 MDHEN and CDR2 SYDVKM come from the germline V gene. Looking up the rest from reference TRBV28 and TRBJ2-7 gives the full variable domain: DVKVTQSSRYLVKRTGEKVFLECVQDMDHENMFWYRQDPGLGLRLIYFSYDVKMKEKGDIPEGYSVSREKKERFSLILESASTNQTSMYLCASRTVRAGAYEQYFGPGTRLTVT.